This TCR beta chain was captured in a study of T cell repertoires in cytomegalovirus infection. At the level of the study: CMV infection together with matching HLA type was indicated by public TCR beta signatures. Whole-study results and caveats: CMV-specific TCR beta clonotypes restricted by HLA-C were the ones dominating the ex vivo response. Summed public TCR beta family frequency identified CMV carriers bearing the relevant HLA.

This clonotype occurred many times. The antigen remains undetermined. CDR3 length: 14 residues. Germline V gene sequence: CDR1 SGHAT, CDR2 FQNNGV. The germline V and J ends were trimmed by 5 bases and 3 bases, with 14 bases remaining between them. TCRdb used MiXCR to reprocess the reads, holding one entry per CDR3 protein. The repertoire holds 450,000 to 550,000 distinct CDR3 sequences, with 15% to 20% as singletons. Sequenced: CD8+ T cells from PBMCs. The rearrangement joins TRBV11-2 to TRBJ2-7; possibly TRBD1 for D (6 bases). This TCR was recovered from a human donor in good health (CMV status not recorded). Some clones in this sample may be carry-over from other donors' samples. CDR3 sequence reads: CASSRRTDYYEQYF. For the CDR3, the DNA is TGTGCCAGCAGCCGCCGGACAGATTACTACGAGCAGTACTTC.